The clone carrying this T cell receptor (beta chain) appeared a single time. Its specificity is not known. Vbeta (60) and Jbeta (13) primers were used in the PCR. Profiled with immunoSEQ multiplex PCR; TCRdb holds only in-frame clones, not every one. Of some 120,000 clones in the sample, 77% were seen once. This entry belongs to a study of cytomegalovirus exposure and HLA in healthy donors. The germline gives CDR1 MGHRA, CDR2 YSYEKL. This CDR3 spans 17 amino acids. The V gene lost 0 bases and the J gene lost 10 bases, with 22 bases spanning the gap. General observations from the study: In a later analysis, CMV-associated beta chains were mostly HLA-associated, it appeared. Later on, an analysis tied approximately 17,000 TCR beta sequences to HLA alleles at 0.05 false discovery rate. Equally common other TCR beta chains were less clonally expanded than HLA-associated ones, a later analysis found.

The sample was PBMCs. This chain connects TRBV4-1 to TRBJ2-1; D is perhaps TRBD1 (6 bases). This clonotype was obtained from a human donor in good health. CDR3 nucleotides: TGCGCCAGCAGCCAAGATCGCACCGGGACAACCCGTCGGGAGCAGTTCTTC. This gives the protein CASSQDRTGTTRREQFF.